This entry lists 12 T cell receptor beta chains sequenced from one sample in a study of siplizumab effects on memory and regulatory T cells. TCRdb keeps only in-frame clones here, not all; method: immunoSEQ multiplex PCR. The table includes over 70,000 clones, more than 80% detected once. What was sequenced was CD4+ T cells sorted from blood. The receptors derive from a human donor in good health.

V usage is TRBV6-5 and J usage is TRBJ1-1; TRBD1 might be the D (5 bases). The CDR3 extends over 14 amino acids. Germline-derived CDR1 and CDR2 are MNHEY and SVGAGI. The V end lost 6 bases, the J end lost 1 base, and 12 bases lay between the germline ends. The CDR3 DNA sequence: TGTGCCAGCAGACAGAGTGGGGGGAACACTGAAGCTTTCTTT. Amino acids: CASRQSGGNTEAFF.

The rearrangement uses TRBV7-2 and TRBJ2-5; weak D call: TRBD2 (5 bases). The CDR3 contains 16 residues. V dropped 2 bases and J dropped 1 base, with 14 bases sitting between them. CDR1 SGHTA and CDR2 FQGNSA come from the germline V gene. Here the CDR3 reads CASSLSLGLLQETQYF. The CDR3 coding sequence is TGTGCCAGCAGCTTAAGTCTTGGACTCCTCCAAGAGACCCAGTACTTC.

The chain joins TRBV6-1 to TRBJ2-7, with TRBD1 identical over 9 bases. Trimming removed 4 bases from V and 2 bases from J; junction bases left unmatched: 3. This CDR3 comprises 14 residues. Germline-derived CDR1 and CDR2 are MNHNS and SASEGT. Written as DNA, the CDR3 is TGTGCCAGCAGTGGAAGACAGGGGGCCTACGAGCAGTACTTC. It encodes CASSGRQGAYEQYF.

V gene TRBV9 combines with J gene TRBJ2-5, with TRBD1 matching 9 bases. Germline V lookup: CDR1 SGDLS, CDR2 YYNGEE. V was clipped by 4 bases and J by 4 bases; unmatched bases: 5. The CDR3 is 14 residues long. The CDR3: CASSKGQGGETQYF. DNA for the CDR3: TGTGCCAGCAGCAAGGGACAGGGTGGAGAGACCCAGTACTTC.

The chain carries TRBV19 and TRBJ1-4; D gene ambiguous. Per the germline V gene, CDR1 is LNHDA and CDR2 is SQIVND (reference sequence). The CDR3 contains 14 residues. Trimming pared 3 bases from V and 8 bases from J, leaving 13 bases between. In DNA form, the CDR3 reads TGTGCCAGTAGTATCACCGGAGGGAGCGAAAAACTGTTTTTT. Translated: CASSITGGSEKLFF.

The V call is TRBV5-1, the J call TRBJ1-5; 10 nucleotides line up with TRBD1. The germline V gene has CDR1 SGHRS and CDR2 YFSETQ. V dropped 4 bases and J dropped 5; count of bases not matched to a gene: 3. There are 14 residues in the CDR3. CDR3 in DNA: TGCGCCAGCAGCCCGGACAGGGGGGATCAGCCCCAGCATTTT. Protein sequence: CASSPDRGDQPQHF.

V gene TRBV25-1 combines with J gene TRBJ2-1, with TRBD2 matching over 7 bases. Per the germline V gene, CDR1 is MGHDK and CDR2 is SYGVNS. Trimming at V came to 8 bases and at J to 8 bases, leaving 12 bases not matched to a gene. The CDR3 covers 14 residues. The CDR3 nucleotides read TGTGCCAGCCCCCCCAGCGGGACGGTGTATGAGCAGTTCTTC. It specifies CASPPSGTVYEQFF.

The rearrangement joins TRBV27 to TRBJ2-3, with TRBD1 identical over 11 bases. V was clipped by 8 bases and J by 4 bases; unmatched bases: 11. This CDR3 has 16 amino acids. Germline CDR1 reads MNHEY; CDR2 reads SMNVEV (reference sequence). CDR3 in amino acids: CASRRPGQGVADTQYF. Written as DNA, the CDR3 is TGTGCCAGCCGACGCCCGGGACAGGGGGTCGCAGATACGCAGTATTTT.

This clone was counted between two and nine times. CDR3 residues: CASSPHSGNSYEQYF. CDR3 nucleotides: TGTGCCAGCAGTCCCCATAGCGGGAACTCCTACGAGCAGTACTTC. J is TRBJ2-7 and V is TRBV28, with 8 nucleotides matching TRBD2. CDR1 is MDHEN and CDR2 is SYDVKM in the germline V gene. V gave up 5 bases and J gave up 0 bases; unmatched junction bases: 6. This CDR3 comprises 15 residues.

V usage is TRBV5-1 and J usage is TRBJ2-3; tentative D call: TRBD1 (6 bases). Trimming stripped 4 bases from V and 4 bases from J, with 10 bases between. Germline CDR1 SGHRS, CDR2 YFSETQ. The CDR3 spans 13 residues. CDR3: CASSPDRPDTQYF. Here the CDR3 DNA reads TGCGCCAGCAGCCCCGACAGGCCAGATACGCAGTATTTT. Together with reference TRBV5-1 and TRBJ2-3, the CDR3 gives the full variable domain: KAGVTQTPRYLIKTRGQQVTLSCSPISGHRSVSWYQQTPGQGLQFLFEYFSETQRNKGNFPGRFSGRQFSNSRSEMNVSTLELGDSALYLCASSPDRPDTQYFGPGTRLTVL.

The CDR3 sequence: CASSMRGPGLAGGPGTGELFF. CDR3 coding DNA: TGTGCCAGTAGTATGCGGGGGCCGGGACTAGCGGGAGGGCCAGGCACCGGGGAGCTGTTTTTT. The chain is built from TRBV19 and TRBJ2-2; 16 nucleotides match TRBD2. J lost 4 bases, V lost 3 bases, and 14 bases had no gene match. The CDR3 totals 21 residues. Germline loops: CDR1 LNHDA, CDR2 SQIVND (reference sequence).

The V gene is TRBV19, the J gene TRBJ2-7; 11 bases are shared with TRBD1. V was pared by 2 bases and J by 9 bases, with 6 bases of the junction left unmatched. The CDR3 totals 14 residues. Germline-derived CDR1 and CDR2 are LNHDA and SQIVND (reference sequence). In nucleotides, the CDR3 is TGTGCCAGTAGTATATCAGGACAGGGGGCTGGGCAGTACTTC. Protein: CASSISGQGAGQYF.